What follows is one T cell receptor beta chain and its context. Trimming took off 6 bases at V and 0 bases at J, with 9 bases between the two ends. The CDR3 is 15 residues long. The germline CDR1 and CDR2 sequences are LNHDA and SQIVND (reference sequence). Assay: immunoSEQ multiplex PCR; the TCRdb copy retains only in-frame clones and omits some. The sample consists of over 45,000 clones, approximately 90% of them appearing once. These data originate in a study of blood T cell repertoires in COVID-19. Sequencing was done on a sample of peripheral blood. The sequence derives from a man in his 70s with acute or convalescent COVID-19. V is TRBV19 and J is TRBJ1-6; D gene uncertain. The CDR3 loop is CASSPASSYNSPLHF. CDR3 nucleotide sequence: TGTGCCAGTAGCCCCGCTAGCTCCTATAATTCACCCCTCCACTTT.